This T cell receptor beta chain was observed in a study of identical twins. This clonotype was seen at least ten times. Antigen: not known. TCRdb reanalysed the 5' RACE reads using MiXCR and keeps one entry per CDR3 protein. The table has over 550,000 distinct CDR3 sequences, under 8.5% seen once. Whole-study findings and limits: Reduced insertions were recorded for abundant cord blood beta clonotypes, with no such pattern in memory repertoires.

This CDR3 spans 16 amino acids. The germline V gene has CDR1 MGHRA and CDR2 YSYEKL. The ends lost 3 bases at V and 3 bases at J; junction bases unmatched: 6. These data were likewise used in another study, on yellow fever vaccine responses in identical twins.

The rearrangement uses TRBV4-1 and TRBJ1-5, with 9 bases fitting TRBD1. The clonotype comes from a woman between 18 and 29 years old in good health. Specimen: PBMCs. CDR3 sequence reads: CASSHLDRGYNQPQHF. DNA for the CDR3: TGCGCCAGCAGCCACTTGGACAGGGGCTACAATCAGCCCCAGCATTTT.